This record concerns one T cell receptor (beta chain) sequence. TCRdb recomputed calls from the RT-PCR reads with MiXCR, one row per CDR3 protein. The data show about 680,000 distinct CDR3 sequences, with 11% to 15% seen just once and 3.6% held by the top ten. The germline V gene encodes CDR1 SEHNR and CDR2 FQNEAQ (reference sequence). The CDR3 is made up of 17 amino acids. The V segment lost 1 base and the J segment 0 bases; nucleotides outside the gene matches: 4. The chain uses TRBV7-9 and TRBJ2-1, with 9 bases matching TRBD2. This clonotype originated in a female donor in good health, serving as a healthy control. The sequencing sample was made of memory CD4+ T cells from blood. DNA of the CDR3: TGTGCCAGCAGCTTAGGGACGACTAGCGGCTCCTACAATGAGCAGTTCTTC. Its translation: CASSLGTTSGSYNEQFF.